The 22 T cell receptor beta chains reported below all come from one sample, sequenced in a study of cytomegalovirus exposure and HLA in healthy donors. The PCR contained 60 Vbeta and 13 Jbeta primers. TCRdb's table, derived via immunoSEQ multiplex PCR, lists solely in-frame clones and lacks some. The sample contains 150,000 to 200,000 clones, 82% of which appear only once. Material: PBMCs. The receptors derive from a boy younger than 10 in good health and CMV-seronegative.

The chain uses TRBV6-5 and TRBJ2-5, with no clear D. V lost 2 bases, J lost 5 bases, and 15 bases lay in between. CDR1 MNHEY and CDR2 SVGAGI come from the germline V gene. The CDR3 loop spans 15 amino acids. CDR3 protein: CASSYDGRLSETQYF. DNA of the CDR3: TGTGCCAGCAGTTACGACGGCAGACTCTCGGAGACCCAGTACTTC.

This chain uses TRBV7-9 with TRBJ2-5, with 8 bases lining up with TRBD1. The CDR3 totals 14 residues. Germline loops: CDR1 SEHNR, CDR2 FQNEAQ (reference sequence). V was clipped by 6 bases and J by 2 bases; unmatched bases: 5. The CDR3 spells CASSNTGGQETQYF. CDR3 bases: TGTGCCAGCAGTAACACAGGGGGTCAAGAGACCCAGTACTTC.

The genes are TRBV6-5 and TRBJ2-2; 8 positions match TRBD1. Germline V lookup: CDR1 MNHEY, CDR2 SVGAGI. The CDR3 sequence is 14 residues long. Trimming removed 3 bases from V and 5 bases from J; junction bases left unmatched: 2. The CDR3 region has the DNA TGTGCCAGCAGTTATGACAGGGGTACCGGGGAGCTGTTTTTT. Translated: CASSYDRGTGELFF.

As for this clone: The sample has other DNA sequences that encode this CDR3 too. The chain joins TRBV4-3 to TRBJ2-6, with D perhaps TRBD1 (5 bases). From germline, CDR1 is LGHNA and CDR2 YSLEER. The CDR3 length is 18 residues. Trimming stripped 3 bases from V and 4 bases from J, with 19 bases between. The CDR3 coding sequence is TGCGCCAGCAGCCATGGAACAGGAGCCTTCTCGGGGGCCAACGTCCTGACTTTC. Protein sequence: CASSHGTGAFSGANVLTF.

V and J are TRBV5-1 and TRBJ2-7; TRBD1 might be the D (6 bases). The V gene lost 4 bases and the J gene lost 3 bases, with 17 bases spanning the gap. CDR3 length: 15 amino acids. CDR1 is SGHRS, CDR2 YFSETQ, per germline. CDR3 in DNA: TGCGCCAGCAGCCAAAGACAGGTGGGGCTCTACGAGCAGTACTTC. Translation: CASSQRQVGLYEQYF.

CDR3 DNA: TGCGCCAGCAGCTTGGGCGGCCAGCCCAACTATGGCTACACCTTC. Protein sequence: CASSLGGQPNYGYTF. The chain couples TRBV5-1 to TRBJ1-2; D not certain. The V and J ends lost 0 bases and 2 bases respectively, with 11 bases between them. Germline V gene lookup returns CDR1 SGHRS and CDR2 YFSETQ. The CDR3 contains 15 residues.

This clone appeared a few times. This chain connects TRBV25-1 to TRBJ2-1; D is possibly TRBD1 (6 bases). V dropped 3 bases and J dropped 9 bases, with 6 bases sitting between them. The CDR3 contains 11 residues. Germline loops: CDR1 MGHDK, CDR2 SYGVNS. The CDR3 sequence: CASSDRGEQFF. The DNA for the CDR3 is TGTGCCAGCAGTGACAGGGGTGAGCAGTTCTTC.

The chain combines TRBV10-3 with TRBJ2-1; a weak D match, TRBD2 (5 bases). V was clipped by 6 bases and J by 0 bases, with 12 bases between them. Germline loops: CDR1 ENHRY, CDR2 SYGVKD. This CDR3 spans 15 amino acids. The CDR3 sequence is CAIRGSGSSYNEQFF. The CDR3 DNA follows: TGTGCCATCAGGGGCTCTGGGAGCTCCTACAATGAGCAGTTCTTC.

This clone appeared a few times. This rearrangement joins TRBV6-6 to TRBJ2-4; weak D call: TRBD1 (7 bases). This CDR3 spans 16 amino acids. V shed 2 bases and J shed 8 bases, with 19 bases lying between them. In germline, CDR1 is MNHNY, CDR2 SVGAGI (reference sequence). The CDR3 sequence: CASSYLRSTRGDIQYF. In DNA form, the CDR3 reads TGTGCCAGCAGTTACCTGCGCTCCACCAGGGGGGACATTCAGTACTTC.

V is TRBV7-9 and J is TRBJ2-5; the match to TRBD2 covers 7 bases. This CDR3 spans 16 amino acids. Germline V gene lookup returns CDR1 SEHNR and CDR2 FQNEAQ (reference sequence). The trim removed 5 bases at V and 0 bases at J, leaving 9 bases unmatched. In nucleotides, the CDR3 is TGTGCCAGCAGCAGAGGGGCTAGCGGCTACCAAGAGACCCAGTACTTC. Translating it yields CASSRGASGYQETQYF.

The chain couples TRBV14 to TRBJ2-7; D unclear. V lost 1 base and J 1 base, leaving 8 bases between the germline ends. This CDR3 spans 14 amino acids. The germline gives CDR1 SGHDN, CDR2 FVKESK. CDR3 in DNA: TGTGCCAGCAGCCAAGTTACCGGTTCCTACGAGCAGTACTTC. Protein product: CASSQVTGSYEQYF.

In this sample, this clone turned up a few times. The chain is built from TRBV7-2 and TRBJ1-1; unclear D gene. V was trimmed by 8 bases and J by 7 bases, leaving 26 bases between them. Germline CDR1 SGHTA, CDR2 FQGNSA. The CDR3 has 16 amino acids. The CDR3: CASAATGRVRYGEAFF. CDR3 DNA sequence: TGTGCCAGCGCTGCGACGGGTCGTGTAAGGTACGGTGAAGCTTTCTTT.

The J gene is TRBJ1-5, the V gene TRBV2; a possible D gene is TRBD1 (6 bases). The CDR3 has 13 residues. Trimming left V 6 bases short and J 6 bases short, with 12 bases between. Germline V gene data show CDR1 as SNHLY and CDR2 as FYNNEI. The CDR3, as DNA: TGTGCCAGCAGAAGGGACAATGGTCAGCCCCAGCATTTT. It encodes CASRRDNGQPQHF.

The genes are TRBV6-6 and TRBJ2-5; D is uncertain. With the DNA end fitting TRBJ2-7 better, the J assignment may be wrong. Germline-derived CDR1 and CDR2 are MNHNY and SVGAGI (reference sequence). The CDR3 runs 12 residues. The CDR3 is CASISPSYEQYF. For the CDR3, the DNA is TGTGCCAGCATCTCCCCCTCCTACGAGCAGTACTTC.

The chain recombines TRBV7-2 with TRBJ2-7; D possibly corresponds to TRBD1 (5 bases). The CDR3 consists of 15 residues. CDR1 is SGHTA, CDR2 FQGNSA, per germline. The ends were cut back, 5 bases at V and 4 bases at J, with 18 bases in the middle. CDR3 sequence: CASSPQGITAYEQYF. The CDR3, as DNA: TGTGCCAGCAGCCCTCAGGGTATAACGGCGTACGAGCAGTACTTC.

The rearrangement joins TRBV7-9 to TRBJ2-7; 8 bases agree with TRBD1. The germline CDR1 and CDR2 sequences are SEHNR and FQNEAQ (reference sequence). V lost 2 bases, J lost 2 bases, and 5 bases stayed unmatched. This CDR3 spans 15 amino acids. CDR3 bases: TGTGCCAGCAGCTTACGGCAGGGGGCACCCTACGAGCAGTACTTC. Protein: CASSLRQGAPYEQYF.

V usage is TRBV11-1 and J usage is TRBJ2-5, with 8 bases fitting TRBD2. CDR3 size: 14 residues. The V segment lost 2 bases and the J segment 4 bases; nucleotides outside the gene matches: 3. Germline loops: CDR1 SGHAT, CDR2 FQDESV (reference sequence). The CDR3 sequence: CASSLRRGGETQYF. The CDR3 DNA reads TGTGCCAGCAGCTTAAGACGGGGGGGAGAGACCCAGTACTTC.

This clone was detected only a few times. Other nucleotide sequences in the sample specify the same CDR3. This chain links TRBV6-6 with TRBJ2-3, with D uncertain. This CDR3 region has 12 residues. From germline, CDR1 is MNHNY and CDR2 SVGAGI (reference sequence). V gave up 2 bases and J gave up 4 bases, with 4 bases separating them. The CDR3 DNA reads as TGTGCCAGCAGTTACGGGCCAGATACGCAGTATTTT. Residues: CASSYGPDTQYF.

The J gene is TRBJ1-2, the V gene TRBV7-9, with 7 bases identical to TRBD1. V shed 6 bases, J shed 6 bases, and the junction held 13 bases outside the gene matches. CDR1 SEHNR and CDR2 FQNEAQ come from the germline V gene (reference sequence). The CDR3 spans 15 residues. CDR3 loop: CASSFAGGRINGYTF. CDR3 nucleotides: TGTGCCAGCAGTTTTGCAGGGGGACGGATAAATGGCTACACCTTC.

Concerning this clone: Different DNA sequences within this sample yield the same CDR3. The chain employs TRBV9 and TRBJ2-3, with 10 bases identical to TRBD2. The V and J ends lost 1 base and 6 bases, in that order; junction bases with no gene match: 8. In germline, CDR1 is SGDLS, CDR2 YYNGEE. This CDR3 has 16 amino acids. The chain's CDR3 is CASSVSASGGGDTQYF. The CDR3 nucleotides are TGTGCCAGCAGCGTATCAGCTAGCGGGGGAGGGGATACGCAGTATTTT.

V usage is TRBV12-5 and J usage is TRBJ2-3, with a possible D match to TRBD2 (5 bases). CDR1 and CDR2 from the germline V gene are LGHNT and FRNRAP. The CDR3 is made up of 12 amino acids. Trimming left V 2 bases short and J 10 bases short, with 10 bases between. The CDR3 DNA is TGTGCTAGTGGTTTGTGGGCGGGTGCGCAGTATTTT. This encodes CASGLWAGAQYF.

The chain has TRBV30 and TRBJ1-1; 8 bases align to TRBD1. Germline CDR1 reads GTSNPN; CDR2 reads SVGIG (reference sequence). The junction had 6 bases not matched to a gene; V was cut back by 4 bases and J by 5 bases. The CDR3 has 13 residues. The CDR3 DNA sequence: TGTGCCTGGACCCGGACAGGGCGGACTGAAGCTTTCTTT. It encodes CAWTRTGRTEAFF.